One sample yielded the 7 T cell receptor beta chains listed below, sequenced in a study of blood T cell repertoires in COVID-19. Clones were read by immunoSEQ multiplex PCR, and TCRdb kept only the in-frame ones, dropping some. The sample lists a few hundred thousand clones; 80% to 90% were seen once. Sequenced: peripheral blood. The receptors derive from a woman aged 65 to 85 with COVID-19, enrolled during active disease.

The chain employs TRBV5-1 and TRBJ2-2, with a weak D call TRBD2 (6 bases). V was pared by 5 bases and J by 4 bases, with 15 bases between. Looked up from germline, CDR1 is SGHRS and CDR2 is YFSETQ. The CDR3 runs to 15 residues. Here the CDR3 DNA reads TGCGCCAGCAGTACCCGTGGAGGGGTCACCGGGGAGCTGTTTTTT. Translated, it gives CASSTRGGVTGELFF.

J is TRBJ2-1 and V is TRBV5-1; 8 positions agree with TRBD2. The J segment lost 3 bases and the V segment lost 1 base, leaving 12 bases of the junction unmatched. Germline V CDR1 and CDR2: SGHRS, YFSETQ. The CDR3 has 18 amino acids. This CDR3 is CASSLTSGSLPYYNEQFF. The CDR3 DNA sequence: TGCGCCAGCAGCTTGACAAGCGGGAGTCTCCCCTACTACAATGAGCAGTTCTTC.

The chain recombines TRBV28 with TRBJ1-1; possible D gene TRBD1, 6 bases. Germline lookup yields CDR1 MDHEN and CDR2 SYDVKM. V lost 4 bases to trimming and J lost 9 bases, with 9 bases between them. The CDR3 sequence is 11 residues long. CDR3 DNA: TGTGCCAGCAGTTCCGGACAGAAAGCTTTCTTT. Encoded protein: CASSSGQKAFF.

The rearrangement uses TRBV21-1 and TRBJ2-7; TRBD1, the table's D call, lacks a check against the DNA. TRBV21-1 is flagged as a pseudogene. This CDR3 comprises 16 residues. Written as DNA, the CDR3 is TGTGCCAGCAGCAAAGATGGGACAGGGGTCCCCTACGAGCAGTACTTC. Translation: CASSKDGTGVPYEQYF.

This clone was seen a single time. The genes are TRBV7-3 and TRBJ1-5; 10 bases are shared with TRBD1. Looked up from germline, CDR1 is SGHTA and CDR2 is FQGTGA. Losses at the gene ends were 7 bases for V and 2 bases for J; bases not matched to a gene: 8. The CDR3 length is 16 residues. CDR3 sequence: CASNTDRGVGNQPQHF. The CDR3 DNA reads TGTGCCAGCAACACGGACAGGGGGGTCGGCAATCAGCCCCAGCATTTT.

The J gene is TRBJ1-2, the V gene TRBV7-2, with D tentatively TRBD1 (6 bases). Germline assignment: CDR1 SGHTA and CDR2 FQGNSA. The ends were cut back, 5 bases at V and 5 bases at J, with 21 bases in the middle. The CDR3 loop spans 16 amino acids. CDR3: CASSRNRRGANYGYTF. For the CDR3, the DNA is TGTGCCAGCAGCCGGAATAGACGGGGGGCGAATTATGGCTACACCTTC.

Points on this clone: This sample includes further DNA sequences coding for the same CDR3. The J gene is TRBJ1-2, the V gene TRBV19; D is possibly TRBD1 (5 bases). The V end was cut by 6 bases, the J end by 7 bases, with 9 bases between. Looked up from germline, CDR1 is LNHDA and CDR2 is SQIVND (reference sequence). There are 11 residues in the CDR3. Written as DNA, the CDR3 is TGTGCCAGTAGCATCGGGGGTGGCTACACCTTC. Its translation is CASSIGGGYTF.